One T cell receptor beta chain is described in this entry. Its specific antigen is unknown. No much larger clonotype is one base removed from it; base qualities were not supplied. Two rounds of multiplex PCR on genomic DNA were used to amplify the TCR beta CDR3 region. In the first PCR round, primers specific to each TRBV and TRBJ gene were used, and the primer sequences were filed in Chinese patent CN105087789A. Universal primers were used in the second PCR round. The Roche High Pure PCR Template Preparation Kit was used to extract genomic DNA from the frozen PBMCs. The libraries underwent paired-end sequencing with 151 bp reads on an Illumina HiSeq 3000. Per the authors' processing: Raw reads lacking the multiplex PCR primer sequences were removed with CutAdapt. Using PEAR, the high-quality paired reads were merged into contigs. By alignment to reference sequences, MiXCR assigned TRB V, D and J gene segments to each contig. To remove sequencing errors, CDR3 sequences were clustered according to base quality and sequence similarity. Shannon entropy normalized by the natural log of productive TCR sequence number was used as the measure of diversity. Clonality was computed as one minus the ratio of Shannon entropy to the natural log of the number of unique clonotypes. Progression-free survival cut-offs for repertoire metrics were chosen using the Youden index of ROC curves, with analyses run in R 3.5.3. In TCRdb, the public reads were trimmed at Q25 with fastp and aligned with MiXCR, with productive beta chains retained. All rows with the same CDR3 protein become a single entry with the most common DNA and genes. TCRdb's processing, not the study's, gives the V and J calls here. The sample table records tens of thousands of distinct CDR3 sequences; about 41% of these occur just once. The ten biggest clones cover 32% of the sample.

The data belong to a study of prognosis after radiotherapy for stage I lung cancer (dated by TCRdb to about 2021). Notes on the research overall: Around 19 stage I NSCLC patients were enrolled in Nanjing, China, between early 2018 and 2019. In every patient, SBRT was given without any concurrent therapy. Around 15 patients presented with newly diagnosed primary stage I lung tumors, and five or six carried oligometastatic NSCLC following surgical resection of the primary tumor. After SBRT, distant metastases developed in about 20% of the 19 patients at a median of approximately seven months, while the remaining 15 patients had no significant progression. All patients were considered medically inoperable, owing to comorbidities in approximately 12 and refusal of surgery in about 7. The study sequenced approximately 40 blood samples from 19 patients, one before and one after SBRT per patient. The cohort was made up of about a dozen men and a handful of women, with a median age of around 74 years and an age range of about 53 to 90 years. This study profiled peripheral blood TCR beta repertoires from stage I NSCLC patients before and after stereotactic body radiotherapy and linked the repertoires to distant failure. About twelve patients had adenocarcinoma and about seven had squamous cell carcinoma as the tumor histology. SBRT was given in 3 to 5 fractions with a biologically effective dose of at least 100 Gy, using image-guided IMRT or VMAT.

What the authors observed across the whole study: Tumor specificity of expanded TCR clones was not determined. After SBRT, the count of unique TCR clones dropped from a median of roughly 9,400 beforehand to 6,000 to 7,500 afterward (Wilcoxon paired P=0.011). The study was limited by its small cohort and short follow-up, and the findings require independent validation. Post-SBRT Shannon entropy and its change from baseline were lower in patients who developed distant metastases; baseline Shannon entropy was not associated with metastases. All reported P values were unadjusted for multiple comparisons. Differences in TRBV and TRBJ usage frequencies by metastasis status were reportedly observed in two V genes at baseline and in ten or so V and two J genes after SBRT.

CDR1 DFQATT and CDR2 SNEGSKA were looked up in the germline V gene (reference sequence). V has 7 bases trimmed and J has 5 bases trimmed; junction bases matching no gene number 3. From cysteine to phenylalanine, the CDR3 is 11 amino acids long. Of all the DNA, just the CDR3 is kept, 33 bases in frame from base 1. All patients had node-negative disease on CT and PET/CT, and none had a history of other malignancies or prior chemotherapy or radiotherapy. At each of two time points, around 5.7 milliliters of peripheral venous blood were collected in EDTA tubes. PBMCs were isolated by Ficoll-Paque Plus density-gradient centrifugation. Right after collection, samples were kept at -80 degrees C until analysis.

The chain employs TRBV20-1 and TRBJ2-3; the junction holds 7 bases that match TRBD2. Sequencing used PBMCs, obtained before or after stereotactic body radiation therapy (not recorded which). The clonotype originates from a donor over 45 with non-small cell lung cancer. The nucleotide sequence is TGCAGTGGGGAGGGCGGAGATACGCAGTATTTT. Its coded protein is CSGEGGDTQYF.